This TCR beta chain is from a study of blood T cell repertoires in COVID-19. Study in general: Samples of COVID-19 (acute and convalescent) were obtained from the United States, Italy and Spain. T cells, B-cell-depleted T cells, or PBMCs supplied cDNA or gDNA.

Methods used by the authors: Reference gene primer amplification in the assay estimated nucleated cell counts. Data came from immunoSEQ multiplex PCR; TCRdb stores just in-frame clones and leaves some out. The D gene and trimming were derived from the DNA, and the V and J assignments and clone size from that table. Among about 190,000 clones listed, around 89% were seen once. The clonotype originates from a human donor in a cohort sampled during active COVID-19. The sample consisted of peripheral blood.

The CDR3 DNA is TGCGCCAGCAGCCCTGACAGTGGAGCTAACTATGGCTACACCTTC. The encoded protein is CASSPDSGANYGYTF. The chain recombines TRBV4-1 with TRBJ1-2; maybe TRBD1 (5 bases). Trimming pared 4 bases from V and 0 bases from J, leaving 12 bases between. CDR1 is MGHRA, CDR2 YSYEKL, per germline. The CDR3 has 15 amino acids.